This T cell receptor beta chain was recorded in a study of cytomegalovirus exposure and HLA in healthy donors. Separate from the 666-subject first cohort, the 120-subject validation cohort was the one that the donors belonged to. Germline CDR1 SGDLS, CDR2 YYNGEE. Trimming shortened V by 3 bases and J by 5 bases, and 11 bases separated the two germline ends. This CDR3 has 13 amino acids. Profiling relied on immunoSEQ multiplex PCR, and the TCRdb table lists in-frame clones only, not all of them. The sample lists roughly 60,000 clones; roughly nine tenths were seen once. Points from the study as a whole: The tendency of first-cohort TCR clusters to co-occur in the roughly 120 validation repertoires was identified by a subsequent analysis. Listed as cytomegalovirus-associated were 150 or so TCR beta chains.

This clone is a singleton in its sample. The antigen remains undetermined. The receptor was derived from a woman aged 30 to 39 in good health and CMV-seronegative. The sample comprised PBMCs. The chain links TRBV9 to TRBJ2-5; the D gene is possibly TRBD2 (5 bases). The CDR3 reads CASSGTGRETQYF. The DNA for the CDR3 is TGTGCCAGCAGCGGGACTGGAAGGGAGACCCAGTACTTC.